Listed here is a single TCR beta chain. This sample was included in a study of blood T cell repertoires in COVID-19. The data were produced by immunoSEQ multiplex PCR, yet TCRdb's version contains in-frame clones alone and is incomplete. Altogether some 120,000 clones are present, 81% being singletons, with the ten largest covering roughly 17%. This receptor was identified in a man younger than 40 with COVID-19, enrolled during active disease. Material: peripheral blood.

The chain's CDR3 is CASTPRGGRDSGANVLTF. In DNA form, the CDR3 reads TGTGCCAGCACCCCCCGGGGGGGACGGGACTCTGGGGCCAACGTCCTGACTTTC. The chain recombines TRBV7-6 with TRBJ2-6, with TRBD2 matching over 8 bases. J was trimmed by 0 bases and V by 7 bases; bases with no gene match: 11. The CDR3 covers 18 residues. Germline loops: CDR1 SGHVS, CDR2 FNYEAQ. Looking up the rest from reference TRBV7-6 and TRBJ2-6 gives the full variable domain: GAGVSQSPRYKVTKRGQDVALRCDPISGHVSLYWYRQALGQGPEFLTYFNYEAQQDKSGLPNDRFSAERPEGSISTLTIQRTEQRDSAMYRCASTPRGGRDSGANVLTFGAGSRLTVL.